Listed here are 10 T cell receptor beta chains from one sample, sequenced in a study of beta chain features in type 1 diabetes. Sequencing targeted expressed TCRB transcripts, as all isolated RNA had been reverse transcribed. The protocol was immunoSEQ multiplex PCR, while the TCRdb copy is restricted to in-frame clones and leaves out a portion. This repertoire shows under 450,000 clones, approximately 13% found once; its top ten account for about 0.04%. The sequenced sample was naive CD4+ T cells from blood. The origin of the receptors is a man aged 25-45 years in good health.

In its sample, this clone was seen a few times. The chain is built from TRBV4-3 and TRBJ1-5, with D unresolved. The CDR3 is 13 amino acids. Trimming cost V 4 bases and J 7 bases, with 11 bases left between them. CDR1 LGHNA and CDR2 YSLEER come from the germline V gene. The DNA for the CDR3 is TGCGCCAGCAGCCCGGGCATTTGGCAGCCCCAGCATTTT. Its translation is CASSPGIWQPQHF.

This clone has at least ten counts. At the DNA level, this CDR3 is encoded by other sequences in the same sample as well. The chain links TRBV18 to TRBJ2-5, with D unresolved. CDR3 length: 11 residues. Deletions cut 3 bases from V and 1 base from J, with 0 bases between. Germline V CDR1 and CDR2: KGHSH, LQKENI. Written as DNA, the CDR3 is TGTGCCAGCTCACCCCAAGAGACCCAGTACTTC. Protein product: CASSPQETQYF.

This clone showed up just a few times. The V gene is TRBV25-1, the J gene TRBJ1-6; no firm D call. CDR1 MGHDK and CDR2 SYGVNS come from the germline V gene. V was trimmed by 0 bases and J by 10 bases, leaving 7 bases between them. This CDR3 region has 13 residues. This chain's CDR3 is CASSEYASSPLHF. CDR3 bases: TGTGCCAGCAGTGAATATGCGTCCTCACCCCTCCACTTT.

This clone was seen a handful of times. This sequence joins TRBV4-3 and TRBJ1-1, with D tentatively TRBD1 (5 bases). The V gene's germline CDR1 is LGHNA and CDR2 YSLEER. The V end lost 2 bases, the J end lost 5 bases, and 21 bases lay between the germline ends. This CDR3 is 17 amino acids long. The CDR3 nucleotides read TGCGCCAGCAGCCAACGCCCCAGGGAGGTTTTGGGGACTGAAGCTTTCTTT. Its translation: CASSQRPREVLGTEAFF.

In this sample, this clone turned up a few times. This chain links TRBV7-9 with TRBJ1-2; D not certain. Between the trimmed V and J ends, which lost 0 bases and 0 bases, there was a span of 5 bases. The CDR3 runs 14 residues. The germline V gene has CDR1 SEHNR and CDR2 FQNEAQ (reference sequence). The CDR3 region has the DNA TGTGCCAGCAGCTTAGCCACGGCTAACTATGGCTACACCTTC. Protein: CASSLATANYGYTF.

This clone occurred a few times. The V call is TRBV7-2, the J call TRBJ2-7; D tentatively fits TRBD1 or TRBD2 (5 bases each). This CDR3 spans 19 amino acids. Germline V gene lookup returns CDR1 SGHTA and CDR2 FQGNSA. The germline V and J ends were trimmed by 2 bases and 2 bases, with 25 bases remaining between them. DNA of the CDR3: TGTGCCAGCAGCTTATGGTTGGGGACGGGGCTAGAAGAGGCCTACGAGCAGTACTTC. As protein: CASSLWLGTGLEEAYEQYF.

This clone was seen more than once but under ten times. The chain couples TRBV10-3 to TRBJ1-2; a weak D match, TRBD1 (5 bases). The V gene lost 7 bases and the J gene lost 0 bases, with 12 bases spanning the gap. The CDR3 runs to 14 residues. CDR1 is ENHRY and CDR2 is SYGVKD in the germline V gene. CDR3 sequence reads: CAITPDTANYGYTF. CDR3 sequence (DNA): TGTGCCATCACCCCGGACACAGCTAACTATGGCTACACCTTC.

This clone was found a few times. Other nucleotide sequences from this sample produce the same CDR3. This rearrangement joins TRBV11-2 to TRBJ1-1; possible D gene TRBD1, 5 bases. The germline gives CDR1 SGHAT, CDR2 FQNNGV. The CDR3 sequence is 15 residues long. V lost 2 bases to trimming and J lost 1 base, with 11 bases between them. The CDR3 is CASSLTGRQNTEAFF. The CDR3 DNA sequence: TGTGCCAGCAGCTTAACGGGACGGCAGAACACTGAAGCTTTCTTT.

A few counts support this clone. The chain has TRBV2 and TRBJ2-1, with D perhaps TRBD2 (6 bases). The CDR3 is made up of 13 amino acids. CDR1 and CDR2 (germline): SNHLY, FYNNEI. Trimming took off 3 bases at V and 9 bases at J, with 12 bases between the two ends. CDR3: CASSDVGGIEQFF. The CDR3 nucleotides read TGTGCCAGCAGTGACGTGGGGGGAATTGAGCAGTTCTTC. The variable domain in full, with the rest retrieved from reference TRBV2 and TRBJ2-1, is EPEVTQTPSHQVTQMGQEVILRCVPISNHLYFYWYRQILGQKVEFLVSFYNNEISEKSEIFDDQFSVERPDGSNFTLKIRSTKLEDSAMYFCASSDVGGIEQFFGPGTRLTVL.

The CDR3 here is CSVPTGLRETQYF. CDR3 sequence (DNA): TGCAGCGTACCAACGGGTCTCCGTGAGACCCAGTACTTC. The chain links TRBV29-1 to TRBJ2-5; D unclear. The CDR3 is 13 residues long. Germline V CDR1 and CDR2: SQVTM, ANQGSEA. Trimming left V 6 bases short and J 5 bases short, with 16 bases between.